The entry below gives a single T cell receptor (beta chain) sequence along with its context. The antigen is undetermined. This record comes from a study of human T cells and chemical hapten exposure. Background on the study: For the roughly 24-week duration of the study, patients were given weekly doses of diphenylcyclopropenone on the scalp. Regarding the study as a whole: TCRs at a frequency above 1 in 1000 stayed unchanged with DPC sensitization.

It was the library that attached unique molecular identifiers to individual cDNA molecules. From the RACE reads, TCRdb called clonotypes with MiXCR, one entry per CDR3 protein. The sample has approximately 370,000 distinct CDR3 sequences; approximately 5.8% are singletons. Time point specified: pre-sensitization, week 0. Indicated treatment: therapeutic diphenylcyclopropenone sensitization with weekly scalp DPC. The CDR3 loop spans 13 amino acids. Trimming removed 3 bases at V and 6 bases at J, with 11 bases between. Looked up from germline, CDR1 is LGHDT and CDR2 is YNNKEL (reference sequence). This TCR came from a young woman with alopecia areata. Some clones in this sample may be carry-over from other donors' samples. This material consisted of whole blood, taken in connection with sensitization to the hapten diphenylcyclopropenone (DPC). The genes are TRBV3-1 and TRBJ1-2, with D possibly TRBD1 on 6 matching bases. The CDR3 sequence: CASSHPTGNGYTF. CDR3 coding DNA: TGTGCCAGCAGCCATCCCACAGGGAATGGCTACACCTTC.